This T cell receptor (beta chain) comes out of a study of CD8 T cells in ankylosing spondylitis (dated by TCRdb to about 2017). Regarding the study in general: To find TCR variants linked to disease, the study profiled T cell receptor beta repertoires in ankylosing spondylitis patients and healthy donors. In total, the full study cohort was made up of roughly 110 healthy donors and 25 ankylosing spondylitis patients. Peripheral blood was sampled, and synovial fluid was additionally collected from ankylosing spondylitis patients. Overall study outcomes, separate from this receptor: The disease-linked clones showed a CD8+ phenotype and occurred at relatively low frequencies in peripheral blood. Blood from ankylosing spondylitis patients appeared to be characterized by a TCR beta motif composed of 7 to 9 highly homologous amino acid variants. Some motif variants had previously been reported in the synovial fluid and blood of reactive arthritis patients, which suggests shared mechanisms of disease initiation. According to the report, matched synovial fluid samples from ankylosing spondylitis patients were significantly enriched for the disease-linked clones.

At the junction V is shortened by 2 bases and J by 4 bases, with 14 bases in between. As encoded in the germline V gene, CDR1 is SGHTA while CDR2 is FQGTGA. The CDR3 sequence holds 15 residues, the cysteine and phenylalanine included. The DNA shown is the 45-base CDR3, in frame from base 1. TCRdb shows the sequencer as Illumina HiSeq 2500. Quantitative 5'-RACE with molecular barcodes was the method used to prepare the TCR beta libraries. The original methods were these. A new computational method, built on a probabilistic model of VDJ rearrangement, was used to identify disease-linked TCR variants. The public reads were reanalyzed by TCRdb: fastp trimming at Q25, MiXCR alignment, in-frame beta chains only. Rows are combined by CDR3 protein, so each entry shows the most common genes and DNA. These V and J calls derive from TCRdb rather than the authors' analysis. This sample holds 200,000 to 250,000 distinct CDR3 sequences; about 10% were observed only once. The top ten constitute 6.8% of the sample.

In this sample, this clonotype turned up many times. The clone's antigen remains unknown. The record has no base qualities; no much larger clone is one base away. Input material: blood, either unsorted or a sorted T cell fraction (not recorded which). The sequence links TRBV7-3 to TRBJ1-1; TRBD1 could be the D gene, as 6 bases match. This sequence originates from a male donor with ankylosing spondylitis or in good health (not recorded which). The nucleotide sequence is given as TGTGCCAGCAGCTTATCGGGGGGCGGTGGCACTGAAGCTTTCTTT. The encoded protein is CASSLSGGGGTEAFF.